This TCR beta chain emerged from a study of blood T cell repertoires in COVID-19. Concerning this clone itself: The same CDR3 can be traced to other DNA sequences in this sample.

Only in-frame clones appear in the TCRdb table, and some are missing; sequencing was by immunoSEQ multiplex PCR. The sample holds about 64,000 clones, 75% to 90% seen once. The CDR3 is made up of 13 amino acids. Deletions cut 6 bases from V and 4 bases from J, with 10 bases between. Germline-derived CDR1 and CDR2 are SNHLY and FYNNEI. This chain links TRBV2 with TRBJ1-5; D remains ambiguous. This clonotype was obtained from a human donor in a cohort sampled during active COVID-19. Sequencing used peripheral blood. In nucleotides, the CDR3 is TGTGCCAGCAGACCGACGGGGAATCAGCCCCAGCATTTT. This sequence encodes CASRPTGNQPQHF.